This T cell receptor beta chain derives from a study of cytomegalovirus exposure and HLA in healthy donors. General study results and limits: When a later analysis was performed, an Asian-associated ancestry cluster reportedly had fewer N-insertions than the approximately 680-donor mean. When analyzed later, the rates of TCR association showed variation by HLA locus, with DRB1 the most and HLA-C the fewest.

There were likely unrecorded immune exposures, though donors were nominally healthy when sampled. Details on this clone: Its antigen is unidentified.

PCR used 60 Vbeta primers and 13 Jbeta primers. Sequencing was performed with immunoSEQ multiplex PCR; in TCRdb, only in-frame clones are kept and a portion is missing. The table has more than 95,000 clones, roughly 78% seen once; the top ten hold 1.5% to 2%. Germline lookup yields CDR1 SGHTA and CDR2 FQGTGA. The V and J ends lost 4 bases and 3 bases respectively, with 10 bases between them. The CDR3 sequence is 13 residues long. The origin of this receptor is a woman aged 40 to 50 in good health and CMV-seronegative. This sequence joins TRBV7-3 and TRBJ2-7; perhaps TRBD2 as D (6 bases). Input material: PBMCs. DNA of the CDR3: TGTGCCAGCAGCTCGCGGGGCGGCTACGAGCAGTACTTC. The encoded protein is CASSSRGGYEQYF.